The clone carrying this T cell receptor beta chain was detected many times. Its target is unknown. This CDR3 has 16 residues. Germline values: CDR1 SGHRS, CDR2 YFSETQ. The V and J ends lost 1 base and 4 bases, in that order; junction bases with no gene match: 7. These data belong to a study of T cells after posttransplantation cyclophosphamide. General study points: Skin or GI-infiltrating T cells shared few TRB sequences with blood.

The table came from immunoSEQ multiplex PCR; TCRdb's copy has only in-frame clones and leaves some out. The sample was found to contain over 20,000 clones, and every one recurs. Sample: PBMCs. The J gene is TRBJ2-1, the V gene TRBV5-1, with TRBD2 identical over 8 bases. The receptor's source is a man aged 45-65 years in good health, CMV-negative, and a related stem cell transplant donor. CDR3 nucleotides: TGCGCCAGCAGCTTGACAGCGGGGGCTGTTTACAATGAGCAGTTCTTC. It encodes CASSLTAGAVYNEQFF.